Below, 9 T cell receptor beta chains from the same sample are listed, as sequenced in a study of T-cell memory formation after mild COVID-19. MiXCR, run by TCRdb on the 5' RACE reads, gives a single entry per CDR3 protein. The data contain around 340,000 distinct CDR3 sequences, 20% to 25% of them seen just once; the ten biggest clones take up approximately 12%. Sequencing was done on a sample of PBMCs or a T cell subset sorted from them (not recorded which). These receptors originate from an adult woman who had mild COVID-19 (a few samples of this study predate the infection). Cell type and time point are not known.

This clonotype came up a few times. The chain recombines TRBV7-2 with TRBJ1-3, with no clear D. Trimming cost V 3 bases and J 0 bases, with 12 bases left between them. CDR1 and CDR2 (germline): SGHTA, FQGNSA. The CDR3 totals 16 residues. CDR3 sequence: CASSLALADSGNTIYF. The CDR3 DNA is TGTGCCAGCAGCTTGGCTCTGGCGGACTCTGGAAACACCATATATTTT.

The chain recombines TRBV18 with TRBJ2-5; 7 bases agree with TRBD2. Losses at the gene ends were 4 bases for V and 3 bases for J; bases not matched to a gene: 5. The CDR3 covers 14 residues. Germline CDR1 reads KGHSH; CDR2 reads LQKENI. CDR3 region: CASSQAGSKETQYF. The CDR3 DNA follows: TGTGCCAGCTCACAAGCGGGATCGAAAGAGACCCAGTACTTC.

V usage is TRBV3-1 and J usage is TRBJ2-7; either TRBD1 or TRBD2 may fit D (5 bases each). The length of the CDR3 is 15 residues. The ends were cut back, 2 bases at V and 1 base at J, with 12 bases in the middle. Per germline, CDR1 LGHDT and CDR2 YNNKEL (reference sequence). The CDR3 region has the DNA TGTGCCAGCAGCCAAACCCCGGGACGGTCCTACGAGCAGTACTTC. Residues: CASSQTPGRSYEQYF.

The rearrangement joins TRBV7-2 to TRBJ1-5; no clear D gene. Trimming removed 5 bases from V and 9 bases from J, with 17 bases in between. This CDR3 comprises 14 residues. The germline gives CDR1 SGHTA, CDR2 FQGNSA. CDR3 sequence reads: CASSTRTDSAPQHF. CDR3 DNA: TGTGCCAGCAGCACCCGGACGGACTCTGCGCCCCAGCATTTT.

The chain links TRBV6-5 to TRBJ1-2; D is ambiguous. The V end was cut by 3 bases, the J end by 1 base, with 15 bases between. The CDR3 runs 16 residues. Germline CDR1 and CDR2: MNHEY and SVGAGI. Here the CDR3 reads CASSYYATTDNYGYTF. As DNA, the CDR3 is TGTGCCAGCAGTTATTACGCGACAACTGATAACTATGGCTACACCTTC.

The genes are TRBV7-9 and TRBJ2-4, with D possibly matching TRBD1 (5 bases). This CDR3 contains 14 residues. Trimming left V 10 bases short and J 5 bases short, with 18 bases between. From germline, CDR1 is SEHNR and CDR2 FQNEAQ (reference sequence). This CDR3 reads CATLGRQGENIQYF. DNA for the CDR3: TGTGCCACCCTCGGACGGCAGGGTGAAAACATTCAGTACTTC. The variable domain in full, completed from reference TRBV7-9 and TRBJ2-4, reads DTGVSQNPRHKITKRGQNVTFRCDPISEHNRLYWYRQTLGQGPEFLTYFQNEAQLEKSRLLSDRFSAERPKGSFSTLEIQRTEQGDSAMYLCATLGRQGENIQYFGAGTRLSVL.

The chain uses TRBV20-1 and TRBJ2-1; the D gene is possibly TRBD1 (6 bases). Trimming took off 6 bases at V and 5 bases at J, with 17 bases between the two ends. CDR3 size: 14 residues. Germline assignment: CDR1 DFQATT and CDR2 SNEGSKA (reference sequence). CDR3 nucleotide sequence: TGCAGTGCCGCATTGTGGACAGAGGACAATGAGCAGTTCTTC. As protein: CSAALWTEDNEQFF.

This clonotype has only a few counts. The chain couples TRBV5-1 to TRBJ2-5; possibly TRBD2 for D (5 bases). This CDR3 has 14 residues. The V end lost 4 bases, the J end lost 5 bases, and 15 bases lay between the germline ends. Per the germline V gene, CDR1 is SGHRS and CDR2 is YFSETQ. The CDR3 here is CASSAGMRGETQYF. CDR3 sequence (DNA): TGCGCCAGCAGCGCCGGGATGCGTGGGGAGACCCAGTACTTC.

V is TRBV2 and J is TRBJ1-2; D unresolved. V was trimmed by 8 bases and J by 8 bases, leaving 21 bases between them. The germline CDR1 and CDR2 sequences are SNHLY and FYNNEI. The CDR3 length is 14 residues. The CDR3 DNA reads as TGTGCCAGCGCGTTAGCAGAGGGTCTAGGCGGCTACACCTTC. Amino acid sequence: CASALAEGLGGYTF.